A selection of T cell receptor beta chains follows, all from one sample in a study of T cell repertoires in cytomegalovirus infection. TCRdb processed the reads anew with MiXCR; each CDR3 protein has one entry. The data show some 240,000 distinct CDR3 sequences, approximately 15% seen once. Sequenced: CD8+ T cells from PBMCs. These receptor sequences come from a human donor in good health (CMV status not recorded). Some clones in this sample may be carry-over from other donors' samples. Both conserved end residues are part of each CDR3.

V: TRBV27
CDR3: CASSWGRSTDTQYF

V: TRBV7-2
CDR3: CASSPRSGPTDTQYF

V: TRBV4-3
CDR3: CASSQDRSGGLGNTIYF

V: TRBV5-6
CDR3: CASSEENTEAFF

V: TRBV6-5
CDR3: CASSYSLAGGQETQYF

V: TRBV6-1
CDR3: CASSPGDRATYEQYF

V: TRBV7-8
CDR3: CASSLGDRGWYEKLFF

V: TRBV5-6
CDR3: CASSLTDRGPDNEQFF

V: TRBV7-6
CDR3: CASSSDRLLLYEQYF

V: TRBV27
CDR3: CASAAGPPSSPLHF

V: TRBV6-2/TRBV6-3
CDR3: CASSYDGGNQPQHF

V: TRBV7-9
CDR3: CASSLAPGWGLNEKLFF

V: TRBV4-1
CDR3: CASSQVGVYEQYF

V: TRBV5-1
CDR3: CASSLDPEGMNTEAFF

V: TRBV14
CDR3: CASSQEIHYEQYF

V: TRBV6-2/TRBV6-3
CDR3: CTSSYPNEQYF

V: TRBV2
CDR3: CASSGVRGNTEAFF

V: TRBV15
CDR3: CATSRDRAINNSPLHF